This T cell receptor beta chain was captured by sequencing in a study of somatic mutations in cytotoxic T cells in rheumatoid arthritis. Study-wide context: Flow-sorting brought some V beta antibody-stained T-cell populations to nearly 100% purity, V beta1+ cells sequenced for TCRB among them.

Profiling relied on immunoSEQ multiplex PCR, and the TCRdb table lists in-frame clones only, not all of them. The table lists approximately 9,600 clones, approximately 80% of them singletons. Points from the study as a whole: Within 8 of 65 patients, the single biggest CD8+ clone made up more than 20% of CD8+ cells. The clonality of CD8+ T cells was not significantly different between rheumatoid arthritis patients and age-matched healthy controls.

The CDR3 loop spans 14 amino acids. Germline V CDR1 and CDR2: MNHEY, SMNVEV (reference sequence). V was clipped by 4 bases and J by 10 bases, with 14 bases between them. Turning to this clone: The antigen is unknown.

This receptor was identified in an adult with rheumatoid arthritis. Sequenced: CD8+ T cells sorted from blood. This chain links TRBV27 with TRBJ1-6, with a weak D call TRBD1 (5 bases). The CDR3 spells CASSWGGIKSPLHF. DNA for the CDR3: TGTGCCAGCAGTTGGGGGGGGATTAAGTCACCCCTCCACTTT.